The subject of this entry is one TCR beta chain. Its antigen is still unknown. This CDR3 has 16 residues. CDR1 SGHDT and CDR2 YYEEEE come from the germline V gene. Deletions cut 4 bases from V and 3 bases from J, with 16 bases between. This entry comes from a study of cytomegalovirus exposure and HLA in healthy donors. Whole-study context: The study's early data release held 75 million to 95 million unique TCRs from HLA-typed donors. Study conclusions and caveats: Upon later analysis, HLA-associated TCR beta chains proved more clonally expanded than other, equally common chains. TCR beta V- and J-gene trimming was later associated with a missense DCLRE1C variant. Across donors, sequencing depth was assumed by presence/absence analyses to be roughly uniform.

60 Vbeta and 13 Jbeta primers were used in PCR. Data came from immunoSEQ multiplex PCR; TCRdb stores just in-frame clones and leaves some out. Of about 160,000 clones detected, approximately 79% appear once; the ten largest clones hold over 6%. Sequenced material: PBMCs. The rearrangement joins TRBV5-6 to TRBJ1-4, with D perhaps TRBD1 (6 bases). The TCR originated in a man between 35 and 55 years old in good health and CMV-seropositive. CDR3 bases: TGTGCCAGCAGCACAGGGAGCGGCGGCCCTAATGAAAAACTGTTTTTT. Translated, it gives CASSTGSGGPNEKLFF.